This TCR beta chain came from a study of identical twins. Regarding the study as a whole: Memory repertoires lacked the insertion deficit that abundant cord blood beta clonotypes showed. Conclusions leaned on cross-sectional statistical analysis and did not track the same donors over time.

About this clonotype: Its antigen is not known.

Template switching (which added a universal primer site) was used, and cDNA carried unique molecular identifiers. TCRdb ran MiXCR on the 5' RACE reads and lists one entry per CDR3 protein. The data show some 1,600,000 distinct CDR3 sequences, less than 35% seen once. Sequenced input: cord blood. The receptor was derived from a newborn girl in good health.

Here the CDR3 reads CAISEGTSTGELFF. The CDR3 region has the DNA TGTGCCATCAGTGAGGGGACCTCCACCGGGGAGCTGTTTTTT. The chain links TRBV10-3 to TRBJ2-2; D is possibly TRBD1 or TRBD2 (5 bases each). Trimming took off 2 bases at V and 4 bases at J, with 8 bases between the two ends. The germline gives CDR1 ENHRY, CDR2 SYGVKD. This CDR3 comprises 14 residues.